This TCR beta chain is drawn from a study of blood T cell repertoires in COVID-19. Study information: Sample material is recorded as cDNA or gDNA derived from T cells, B-cell-depleted T cells, or PBMCs.

The repertoire was sequenced with immunoSEQ multiplex PCR; TCRdb's copy has only in-frame clones and lacks some. The data hold about 68,000 clones, with 70% to 90% observed a single time. The CDR3 consists of 17 residues. Germline V gene lookup returns CDR1 LGHNT and CDR2 FRNRAP. Trimming removed 0 bases at V and 4 bases at J, with 16 bases between. The sequenced sample was peripheral blood. This sequence was found in a man aged 50-59 years with acute or convalescent COVID-19. The V gene is TRBV12-5, the J gene TRBJ1-5, with D possibly matching TRBD1 (5 bases). The CDR3 coding sequence is TGTGCTAGTGGTTTGGTACCCAGCCAGGGTCAAAATCAGCCCCAGCATTTT. This encodes CASGLVPSQGQNQPQHF.